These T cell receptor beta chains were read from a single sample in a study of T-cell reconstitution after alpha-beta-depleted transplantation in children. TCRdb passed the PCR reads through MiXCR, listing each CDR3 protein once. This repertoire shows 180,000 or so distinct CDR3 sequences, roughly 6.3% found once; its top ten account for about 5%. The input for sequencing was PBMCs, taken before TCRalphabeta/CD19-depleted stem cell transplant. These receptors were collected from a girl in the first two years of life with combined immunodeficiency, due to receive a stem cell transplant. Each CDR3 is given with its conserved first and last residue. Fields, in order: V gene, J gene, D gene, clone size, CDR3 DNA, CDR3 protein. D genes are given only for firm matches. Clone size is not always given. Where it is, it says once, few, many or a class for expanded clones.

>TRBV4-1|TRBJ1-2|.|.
TGCGCCAGCAGCCTCTGGGGGCGCGGCTATGGCTACACCTTC
CASSLWGRGYGYTF
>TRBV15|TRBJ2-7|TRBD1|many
TGTGCCACCAGCAGGTTCAGGGGGAAGGCCTACGAGCAGTACTTC
CATSRFRGKAYEQYF
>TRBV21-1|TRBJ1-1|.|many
TGTGCCAGCAGCAAAGGTACAGGGTGGACAGCTTTCTTT
CASSKGTGWTAFF
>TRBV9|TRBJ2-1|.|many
TGTGCCAGCAGCGTAGACTACGGGGGAAGCAATGAGCAGTTCTTC
CASSVDYGGSNEQFF
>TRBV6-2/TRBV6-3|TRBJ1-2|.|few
TGTGCCAGCACCGGGGGGAGTGCCGGCGGCTACACCTTC
CASTGGSAGGYTF
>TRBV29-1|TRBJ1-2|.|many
TGCAGCGTAACAGGGCCCAACTATGGCTACACCTTC
CSVTGPNYGYTF
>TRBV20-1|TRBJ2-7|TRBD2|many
TGCAGTGCTGGACCCGAGAGGGGGACTAGCGGGAGTGTTATAGTCTACGAGCAGTACTTC
CSAGPERGTSGSVIVYEQYF
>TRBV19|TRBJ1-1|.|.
TGTGCCAGTAGTATCCCGGACAGACCGAACACTGAAGCTTTCTTT
CASSIPDRPNTEAFF
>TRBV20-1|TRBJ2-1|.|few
TGCAGTGCTAGAGATTTTCGGAGTAAACTTCCATACAATGAGCAGTTCTTC
CSARDFRSKLPYNEQFF
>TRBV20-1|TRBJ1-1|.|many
TGCAGTGCTAGACCCAGGGACTTTGAAGCTTTCTTT
CSARPRDFEAFF
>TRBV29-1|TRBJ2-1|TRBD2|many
TGCAGCGTGGGAGGGACTAGCGGGAGTCGGCTCTCCTACAATGAGCAGTTCTTC
CSVGGTSGSRLSYNEQFF
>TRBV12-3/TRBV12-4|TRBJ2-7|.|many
TGTGCCAGCAGTTTATATGGGCTAGCGAGCTCCTACGAGCAGTACTTC
CASSLYGLASSYEQYF
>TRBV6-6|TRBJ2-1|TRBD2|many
TGTGCCAGCAGTTACTCAGCGGGACCGCAGTTCTTC
CASSYSAGPQFF
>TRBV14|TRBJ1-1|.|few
TGTGCCAGCAGCCCCCGGTCCCACACTGAAGCTTTCTTT
CASSPRSHTEAFF
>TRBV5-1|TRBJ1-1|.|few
TGCGCCAGCAGCTTATGGGGGGGCTTAGCCACTGAAGCTTTCTTT
CASSLWGGLATEAFF
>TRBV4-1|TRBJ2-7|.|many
TGCGCCAGCACGTTAGAAGGAGGGAGTCCCTACGAGCAGTACTTC
CASTLEGGSPYEQYF
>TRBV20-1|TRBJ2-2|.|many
TGCAGTGCTAGGGGGGCGTGGAACACCGGGGAGCTGTTTTTT
CSARGAWNTGELFF
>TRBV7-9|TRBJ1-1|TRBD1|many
TGTGCCAGCAGCTTAGGACAGGGGGAGAGCACTGAAGCTTTCTTT
CASSLGQGESTEAFF
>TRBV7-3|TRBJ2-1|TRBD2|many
TGTGCCAGCAGCATTAGCGGGAGCTCCTACAATGAGCAGTTCTTC
CASSISGSSYNEQFF
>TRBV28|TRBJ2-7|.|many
TGTGCCAGCAGTATCACAGGGACCTACGAGCAGTACTTC
CASSITGTYEQYF
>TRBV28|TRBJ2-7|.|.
TGTGCCAGCATCTCCGGGGTAGGGTGGGAGCAGTACTTC
CASISGVGWEQYF
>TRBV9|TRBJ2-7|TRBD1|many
TGTGCCAGCAGCGTAGGGGTGGGACAGAGCTACGAGCAGTACTTC
CASSVGVGQSYEQYF
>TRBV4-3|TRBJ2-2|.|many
TGCGCCAGCAGCCAAGATTGGCAGGGCGGGGAGCTGTTTTTT
CASSQDWQGGELFF
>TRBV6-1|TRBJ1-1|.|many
TGTGCCAGCAGTGTGGAAGTGCCTGAAGCTTTCTTT
CASSVEVPEAFF
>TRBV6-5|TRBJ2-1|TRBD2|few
TGTGCCAGCGAACTAGCGGGGGGTGAGCAGTTCTTC
CASELAGGEQFF
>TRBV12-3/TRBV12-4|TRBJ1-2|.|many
TGTGCCAGCAGTTTCGTTGACAGCAACTATGGCTACACCTTC
CASSFVDSNYGYTF
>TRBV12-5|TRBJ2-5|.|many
TGTGCTAGTGGTTTGGGTGAGACCCAGTACTTC
CASGLGETQYF
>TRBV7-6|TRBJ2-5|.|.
TGTGCCAGCAGCCACTTATACCGACTGGGGGAAGAGACCCAGTACTTC
CASSHLYRLGEETQYF
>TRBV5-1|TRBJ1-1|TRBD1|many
TGCGCCAGCAGCTTATCGACAGGGTTCTACGAAGTCACTGAAGCTTTCTTT
CASSLSTGFYEVTEAFF